These T cell receptor beta chains were read from a single sample in a study of T cells in Graves' hyperthyroidism and ophthalmopathy. TCRdb processed the multiplex PCR reads anew with MiXCR; each CDR3 protein has one entry. The sample records 250,000 to 300,000 distinct CDR3 sequences, nearly 15% being singletons. The source material was blood. Source of these receptors: a woman in her forties or fifties with Graves' hyperthyroidism that later progressed to Graves' ophthalmopathy. The CDR3 runs from the conserved cysteine through the conserved F or W. The D gene is left open where the match is weak. Clone size, where shown, is once, few, many, or a class for clones that have expanded.

CDR3nt: TGTGCCAGCAGCCCGGGGACACCGATTGAAGCTTTCTTT
CDR3aa: CASSPGTPIEAFF
abundance: few
v_gene: TRBV13
d_gene: .
j_gene: TRBJ1-1

CDR3nt: TGTGCCAGCAGTTCCCCGGACGGATTCTCCTACGAGCAGTACTTC
CDR3aa: CASSSPDGFSYEQYF
abundance: many
v_gene: TRBV28
d_gene: .
j_gene: TRBJ2-7

CDR3nt: TGTGCCAGCAGTTTAGGGCCCCCCCCAGCGAATGAGCAGTTCTTC
CDR3aa: CASSLGPPPANEQFF
abundance: few
v_gene: TRBV27
d_gene: .
j_gene: TRBJ2-1

CDR3nt: TGTGCCAGCAGCCCCTGGGGGGGTGAGGCGAACACCGGGGAGCTGTTTTTT
CDR3aa: CASSPWGGEANTGELFF
abundance: many
v_gene: TRBV7-9
d_gene: TRBD2
j_gene: TRBJ2-2

CDR3nt: TGTGCCAGCAGTCTACAGGGGTGGGACTACGGGCAGTACTTC
CDR3aa: CASSLQGWDYGQYF
abundance: many
v_gene: TRBV28
d_gene: .
j_gene: TRBJ2-7

CDR3nt: TGTGCTAGTGGTTTGGTAGGACGGGGGGCCGGCGGCTACACCTTC
CDR3aa: CASGLVGRGAGGYTF
abundance: many
v_gene: TRBV12-5
d_gene: .
j_gene: TRBJ1-2

CDR3nt: TGCGCCAGCAGCTTGCTGGCGACAGGGATCTACAATGAGCAGTTCTTC
CDR3aa: CASSLLATGIYNEQFF
abundance: many
v_gene: TRBV5-1
d_gene: TRBD1
j_gene: TRBJ2-1

CDR3nt: TGTGCCAGCAGTTTAGTGGGACAGGCCAATCAGCCCCAGCATTTT
CDR3aa: CASSLVGQANQPQHF
abundance: .
v_gene: TRBV12-3/TRBV12-4
d_gene: TRBD1
j_gene: TRBJ1-5

CDR3nt: TGTGCCTGTAGGCCGTCGGTGGCAGATACGCAGTATTTT
CDR3aa: CACRPSVADTQYF
abundance: few
v_gene: TRBV4-2
d_gene: .
j_gene: TRBJ2-3

CDR3nt: TGCAGTGCAACTACCTACGGCTTAAATGAGCAGTTCTTC
CDR3aa: CSATTYGLNEQFF
abundance: .
v_gene: TRBV20-1
d_gene: .
j_gene: TRBJ2-1

CDR3nt: TGTGCCAGCAGCTTGATGAACTCCTACAATGAGCAGTTCTTC
CDR3aa: CASSLMNSYNEQFF
abundance: .
v_gene: TRBV7-2
d_gene: .
j_gene: TRBJ2-1

CDR3nt: TGTGCCAGCAGCAGAACAGGGGGCTCTGGCTACGAGCAGTACTTC
CDR3aa: CASSRTGGSGYEQYF
abundance: many
v_gene: TRBV7-3
d_gene: TRBD1
j_gene: TRBJ2-7

CDR3nt: TGTGCCAGCAGCGTGGGGGGGACGTTGTCGGGCACCGGGGAGCTGTTTTTT
CDR3aa: CASSVGGTLSGTGELFF
abundance: many
v_gene: TRBV9
d_gene: TRBD2
j_gene: TRBJ2-2

CDR3nt: TGTGCCAGCTATAATGCGGCTGAAGTTTTCTTT
CDR3aa: CASYNAAEVFF
abundance: .
v_gene: TRBV6-1
d_gene: .
j_gene: TRBJ1-1